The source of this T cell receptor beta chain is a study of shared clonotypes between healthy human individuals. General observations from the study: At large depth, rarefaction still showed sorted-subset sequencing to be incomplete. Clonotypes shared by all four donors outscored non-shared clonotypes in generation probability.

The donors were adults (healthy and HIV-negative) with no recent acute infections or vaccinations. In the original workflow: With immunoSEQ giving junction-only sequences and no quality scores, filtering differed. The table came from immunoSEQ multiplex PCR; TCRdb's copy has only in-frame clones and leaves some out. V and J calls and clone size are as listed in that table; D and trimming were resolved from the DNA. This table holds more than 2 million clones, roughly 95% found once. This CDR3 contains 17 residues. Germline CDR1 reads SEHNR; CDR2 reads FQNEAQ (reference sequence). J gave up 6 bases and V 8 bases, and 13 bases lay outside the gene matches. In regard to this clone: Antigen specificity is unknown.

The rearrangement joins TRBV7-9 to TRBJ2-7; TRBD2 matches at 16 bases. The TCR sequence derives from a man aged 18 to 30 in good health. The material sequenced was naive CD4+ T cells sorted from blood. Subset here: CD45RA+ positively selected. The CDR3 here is CASDLSGTSGRASEQYF. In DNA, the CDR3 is TGTGCCAGCGACTTAAGTGGGACTAGCGGGAGGGCCAGCGAGCAGTACTTC.